This record looks at one T cell receptor (beta chain) sequence and its context. After removal of 4 bases from V and 5 bases from J, the junction contained 10 bases not matched to a gene. This CDR3 contains 15 residues. Looked up from germline, CDR1 is ENHRY and CDR2 is SYGVKD. This sample was included in a study of T cell responses to AZD1222 COVID-19 vaccine. Sequencing used immunoSEQ multiplex PCR; TCRdb keeps in-frame clones, though not all of them. The repertoire holds some 140,000 clones, with 85% to 95% as singletons. The sample was peripheral blood, taken on day 0 of AZD1222 vaccination. The TCR originated in an adult in good health. The chain has TRBV10-3 and TRBJ2-7; 8 bases are shared with TRBD1. The CDR3 reads CAISGPSGGRNEQYF. In nucleotides, the CDR3 is TGTGCCATCAGTGGGCCTTCAGGGGGCCGGAACGAGCAGTACTTC.